The clone carrying this T cell receptor (beta chain) was detected ten times or more. The CDR3 contains 18 residues. V trimming: 6 bases; J trimming: 0 bases; junction bases outside the gene matches: 15. Germline assignment: CDR1 LNHDA and CDR2 SQIVND (reference sequence). This specimen comes from a study of HIV-infected patients and healthy controls. cDNA was made from 500 ng RNA using alpha and beta constant primers. Using multiplexing indices, alpha and beta chain libraries were generated apart by chain-specific third strand synthesis. TCRdb recomputed calls from the 5' RACE reads with MiXCR, one row per CDR3 protein. The sample has about 18,000 distinct CDR3 sequences; about 9.4% are singletons. No cell fractionation was done, so the repertoire covers all unsorted peripheral blood T cells.

The TCR originated in an adult in good health. The sequencing input was blood. J is TRBJ1-2 and V is TRBV19, with 8 bases identical to TRBD1. The CDR3 DNA reads as TGTGCCAGTAGGGAACAGGGGGGACTACGGATTTCTAACTATGGCTACACCTTC. This codes for CASREQGGLRISNYGYTF.